The subject of this entry is one T cell receptor (beta chain). The antigen is unknown. The data are from a study of STAT5B mutations in CD4+ large granular lymphocyte leukemia. V shed 0 bases and J 10 bases; nucleotides not matched to a gene: 11. Germline CDR1 and CDR2: MGHRA and YSYEKL. This CDR3 has 16 residues. Regarding the study as a whole: TRBV06-family usage was enriched in top patient clones (8/27) versus controls (2/35).

Profiled with immunoSEQ multiplex PCR; TCRdb holds only in-frame clones, not every one. The sample has around 30,000 clones, more than 65% seen once. Sequencing was performed on CD4+ T cells from blood buffy coats. This sequence joins TRBV4-1 and TRBJ2-1; 8 bases match TRBD2. This clonotype was obtained from a human donor in good health. CDR3 sequence reads: CASSQDFGGGPGEQFF. CDR3 sequence (DNA): TGCGCCAGCAGCCAAGATTTCGGCGGGGGGCCGGGAGAGCAGTTCTTC.